Listed below are T cell receptor beta chains from one sample, sequenced in a study of shared clonotypes between healthy human individuals. Generated by immunoSEQ multiplex PCR, the TCRdb table keeps only in-frame clones and is missing some. The sample has under 650,000 clones; 90% to 97% are singletons. Input material: naive CD4+ T cells sorted from blood. Receptors were obtained from a woman aged 25 to 45 in good health. Each CDR3 is given with its conserved first and last residue. Each record gives: V gene, D gene, J gene, clone size, CDR3 DNA, CDR3 protein. A D gene is named only where the DNA matches it firmly. Clone size, where shown, is once, few, many, or a class for clones that have expanded.

TRBV9	-	TRBJ2-1	once	TGTGCCAGCAGCGTCCTACAGACTATCTCCAATGAGCAGTTCTTC	CASSVLQTISNEQFF
TRBV19	-	TRBJ2-5	-	TGTGCCAGTAGTCCCGGTGGGGGACTGGAGACCCAGTACTTC	CASSPGGGLETQYF
TRBV5-1	-	TRBJ2-7	-	TGCGCCAGCAGCTTGAACACCTACGAGCAGTACTTC	CASSLNTYEQYF
TRBV27	-	TRBJ2-1	-	TGTGCCAGCAGTATCAGGCGCGCCTCGAATGAGCAGTTCTTC	CASSIRRASNEQFF
TRBV6-1	-	TRBJ1-5	-	TGTGCCAGCGCAGCGGGCAGAGGCAATCAGCCCCAGCATTTT	CASAAGRGNQPQHF
TRBV19	-	TRBJ2-5	-	TGTGCCAGTAGTATAAGAGCCTACGGGGGTGGAGAGACCCAGTACTTC	CASSIRAYGGGETQYF
TRBV7-8	-	TRBJ1-1	-	TGTGCCAGCAGCCAGGGCAGGGTTTTTGAAAACACTGAAGCTTTCTTT	CASSQGRVFENTEAFF
TRBV5-6	TRBD2	TRBJ2-3	-	TGTGCCAGCAGCTTGAGGACTAGCGGGGACGCCGTGGATACGCAGTATTTT	CASSLRTSGDAVDTQYF
TRBV11-2	TRBD2	TRBJ2-7	-	TGTGCCAGCAGCCGGGTTATGGCTAGCGGGAGGGCTTACGAGCAGTACTTC	CASSRVMASGRAYEQYF
TRBV19	TRBD2	TRBJ2-1	once	TGTGCCAGTAGCCGCCAACATGGGCAGGGAGGGCGCAATGAGCAGTTCTTC	CASSRQHGQGGRNEQFF
TRBV2	TRBD1	TRBJ1-6	-	TGTGCCAGCAGCCCGGGACAGGGGGCTATGCCCCTCCACTTT	CASSPGQGAMPLHF
TRBV5-1	-	TRBJ1-1	once	TGCGCCAGCAGCTTGGTGGGGGGCGGGAACACTGAAGCTTTCTTT	CASSLVGGGNTEAFF
TRBV18	TRBD2	TRBJ2-5	-	TGTGCCAGCTCACTAACTAGCGGCGGACAAGAGACCCAGTACTTC	CASSLTSGGQETQYF
TRBV4-1	-	TRBJ2-1	-	TGCGCCAGCAGCCAGACTACCAGGGGTGTATTGTTTGAGCAGTTCTTC	CASSQTTRGVLFEQFF
TRBV28	-	TRBJ2-3	-	TGTGCCAGCGGCCTGACGGGGAAACGAGGGGATACGCAGTATTTT	CASGLTGKRGDTQYF
TRBV2	TRBD2	TRBJ2-5	-	TGTGCCAGCAGTGGGGAGGGACTAGGTGACACCCAGTACTTC	CASSGEGLGDTQYF
TRBV7-3	-	TRBJ2-2	-	TGTGCCAGCAGCTTCGTTGTTGGGGGAAACACCGGGGAGCTGTTTTTT	CASSFVVGGNTGELFF
TRBV18	TRBD1	TRBJ2-5	-	TGTGCCAGCTCAACAGGACAGGGAGGAGAGACCCAGTACTTC	CASSTGQGGETQYF
TRBV19	-	TRBJ2-5	-	TGTGCCAGTAGCCCCGGACAGATCCCCCAAGAGACCCAGTACTTC	CASSPGQIPQETQYF
TRBV5-1	-	TRBJ1-1	-	TGCGCCAGCAGCTCCCGGACCTCGAACACTGAAGCTTTCTTT	CASSSRTSNTEAFF
TRBV29-1	-	TRBJ2-1	-	TGCAGCGTTGAAGTGAATGGCCCGGGGCCGAACAATGAGCAGTTCTTC	CSVEVNGPGPNNEQFF
TRBV28	-	TRBJ2-7	-	TGTGCCAGCAGCCCCCCGGTGTGGGAGCAGTACTTC	CASSPPVWEQYF
TRBV19	-	TRBJ2-7	-	TGTGCCAGTAGTATAGGTCCCGGTGGATTCTTGAAAGAGCAGTACTTC	CASSIGPGGFLKEQYF
TRBV25-1	-	TRBJ1-3	-	TGTGCCAGCAGTGATCCAGGGTCCTCTGGAAACACCATATATTTT	CASSDPGSSGNTIYF
TRBV6-5	TRBD1	TRBJ1-5	-	TGTGCCAGCAGTTTGGACAGGGGGGGGCAGCCCCAGCATTTT	CASSLDRGGQPQHF
TRBV6-5	-	TRBJ2-7	-	TGTGCCAGCAGAGGGGGGCGGGAGCAGTACTTC	CASRGGREQYF
TRBV18	-	TRBJ2-2	-	TGTGCCAGCTCCTCGACCAGCCCGAACACCGGGGAGCTGTTTTTT	CASSSTSPNTGELFF
TRBV6-5	-	TRBJ1-6	-	TGTGCCAGCAGTCATTTTGATTCACCCCTCCACTTT	CASSHFDSPLHF
TRBV19	-	TRBJ1-2	-	TGTGCCAGTAGAGGTCGTAACTATGGCTACACCTTC	CASRGRNYGYTF
TRBV6-6	-	TRBJ2-1	-	TGTGCCAGCAGTAGGACTAATAACAATGAGCAGTTCTTC	CASSRTNNNEQFF
TRBV6-1	TRBD1	TRBJ2-1	-	TGTGCCAGCAGTGCTCCCCCCGGGTTCGGGACAGGGGGCCGAGAGCAGTTCTTC	CASSAPPGFGTGGREQFF
TRBV11-2	-	TRBJ2-5	-	TGTGCCAGCAGCTTCGGCAGGCAAGAGACCCAGTACTTC	CASSFGRQETQYF
TRBV4-1	-	TRBJ2-1	-	TGCGCCAGCAGCCAATTGACGGGAGTCTGGTACAATGAGCAGTTCTTC	CASSQLTGVWYNEQFF
TRBV28	TRBD1	TRBJ2-7	-	TGTGCCAGCAGCCCGGGACAGGGAAATCCCTACGAGCAGTACTTC	CASSPGQGNPYEQYF
TRBV2	-	TRBJ1-1	-	TGTGCCAGCATGGGGACACTGAACACTGAAGCTTTCTTT	CASMGTLNTEAFF
TRBV20-1	-	TRBJ2-1	-	TGCCGCGCGGGGGAGCAGTTCTTC	CRAGEQFF
TRBV11-2	TRBD2	TRBJ2-7	once	TGTGCCAGCAGCTTGGCTAGCGGCTGGATCTACGAGCAGTACTTC	CASSLASGWIYEQYF
TRBV6-5	TRBD1	TRBJ2-3	-	TGTGCCAGCAGTCCAGGACAGGTCGTGGATACGCAGTATTTT	CASSPGQVVDTQYF
TRBV30	-	TRBJ1-2	once	TGTGCCTGGAGGGGGGATCCGTATGGCTACACCTTC	CAWRGDPYGYTF
TRBV5-1	TRBD1	TRBJ1-1	-	TGCGCCAGCAGCTTAACAGGGGACACTGAAGCTTTCTTT	CASSLTGDTEAFF
TRBV4-1	-	TRBJ2-7	-	TGCGCCAGCAGCCAGATTCAGGGGTCCTACGAGCAGTACTTC	CASSQIQGSYEQYF
TRBV7-3	TRBD2	TRBJ2-1	once	TGTGCCAGCAGCTTAACCGGGACTAGCGGACAATACAATGAGCAGTTCTTC	CASSLTGTSGQYNEQFF
TRBV10-2	-	TRBJ1-4	-	TGCGCCAGCAGCCAAGGACAGCCTAATGAAAAACTGTTTTTT	CASSQGQPNEKLFF
TRBV11-2	TRBD2	TRBJ2-1	-	TGTGCCAGCAGTCAACCGGGACTAGCGGGAGGGTATGAGCAGTTCTTC	CASSQPGLAGGYEQFF
TRBV25-1	-	TRBJ2-2	-	TGTGCCAGCAGTGAAGGGGGAGATAACACCGGGGAGCTGTTTTTT	CASSEGGDNTGELFF
TRBV18	TRBD1	TRBJ1-2	-	TGTGCCAGCTCACCAAGACAGGGAGACGGCTATGGCTACACCTTC	CASSPRQGDGYGYTF
TRBV5-8	-	TRBJ1-5	-	TGTGCCAGCAGCTTTTGGGGGGGTTCCAATCAGCCCCAGCATTTT	CASSFWGGSNQPQHF
TRBV6-6	TRBD1	TRBJ1-2	-	TGTGCCAGCACAACGGCGGGACAGGGCCGCTATGGCTACACCTTC	CASTTAGQGRYGYTF
TRBV9	-	TRBJ1-5	-	TGTGCCAGCGGGGTGAATCAGCCCCAGCATTTT	CASGVNQPQHF
TRBV29-1	-	TRBJ1-3	-	TGCAGCGTTATAACAAACGGGTCTGGAAACACCATATATTTT	CSVITNGSGNTIYF
TRBV15	-	TRBJ1-5	-	TGTGCCACCGAGCTGGGGGGTGTTCGCAATCAGCCCCAGCATTTT	CATELGGVRNQPQHF
TRBV28	-	TRBJ1-2	-	TGTGCCAGCAGCATGGCGGATCCTAACTATGGCTACACCTTC	CASSMADPNYGYTF
TRBV6-5	TRBD1	TRBJ2-7	-	TGTGCCAGCAGTTTCGGGACAGGGGGCTCCTACGAGCAGTACTTC	CASSFGTGGSYEQYF
TRBV11-2	-	TRBJ2-5	once	TGTGCCAGCAGCTGGGCCGGTGGGGGGCTGGAGACCCAGTACTTC	CASSWAGGGLETQYF
TRBV18	-	TRBJ2-7	-	TGTGCCAGCTCACCGGCGGGACAGCCTACCTACGAGCAGTACTTC	CASSPAGQPTYEQYF